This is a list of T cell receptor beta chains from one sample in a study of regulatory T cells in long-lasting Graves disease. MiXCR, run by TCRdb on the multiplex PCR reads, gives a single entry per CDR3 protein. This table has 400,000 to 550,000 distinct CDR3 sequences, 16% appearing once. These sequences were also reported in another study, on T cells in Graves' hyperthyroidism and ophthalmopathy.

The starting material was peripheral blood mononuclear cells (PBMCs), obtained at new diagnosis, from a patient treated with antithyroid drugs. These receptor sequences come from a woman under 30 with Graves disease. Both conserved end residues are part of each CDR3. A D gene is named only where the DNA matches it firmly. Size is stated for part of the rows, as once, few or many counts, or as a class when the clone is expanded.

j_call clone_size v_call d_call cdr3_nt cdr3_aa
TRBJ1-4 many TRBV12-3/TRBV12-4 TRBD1 TGTGCCAGCAGCCGGACAGGGCGAAATGAAAAACTGTTTTTT CASSRTGRNEKLFF
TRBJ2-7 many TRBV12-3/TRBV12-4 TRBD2 TGTGCCAGCAGTTTAGTGCCGGGAGGTTGGGAGCAGTACTTC CASSLVPGGWEQYF
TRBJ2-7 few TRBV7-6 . TGTGCCAGCAGCAGGGGGGGTACGAGCTACGAGCAGTACTTC CASSRGGTSYEQYF
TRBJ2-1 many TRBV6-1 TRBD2 TGTGCCACGACACAGTTTAGCGGGAGGCAGGATGAGCAGTTCTTC CATTQFSGRQDEQFF
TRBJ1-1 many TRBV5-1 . TGCGCCAGCAGCTTGGATGGAATTTACACTGAAGCTTTCTTT CASSLDGIYTEAFF
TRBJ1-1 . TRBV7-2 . TGTGCCAGCAGCTTTATAAGGGATACGAACACTGAAGCTTTCTTT CASSFIRDTNTEAFF
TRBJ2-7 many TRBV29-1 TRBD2 TGCAGCGTAGACAGACTAGCGGGAGACGAGCAGTACTTC CSVDRLAGDEQYF
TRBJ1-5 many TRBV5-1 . TGCGCCAGCAGCGAAAGCAATCAGCCCCAGCATTTT CASSESNQPQHF
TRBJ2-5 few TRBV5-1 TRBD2 TGCGCCAGCAGCTTGACGGCTAGCGGGAGAGGAGAGACCCAGTACTTC CASSLTASGRGETQYF
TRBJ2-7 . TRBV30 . TGTGCCTGGAGTGGGGCTAGCGCCAGGTACGAGCAGTACTTC CAWSGASARYEQYF
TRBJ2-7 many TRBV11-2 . TGTGCCAGCAGCCGCACCCGGGAACGGAGCTACGAGCAGTACTTC CASSRTRERSYEQYF
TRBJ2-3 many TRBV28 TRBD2 TGTGCCAGCAGTTCAAAGGGACTAGCGGTATACACAGATACGCAGTATTTT CASSSKGLAVYTDTQYF
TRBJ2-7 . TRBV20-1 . TGCAGTGCTAGTCCTCCCAGCGCTCGCTCCTACGAGCAGTACTTC CSASPPSARSYEQYF
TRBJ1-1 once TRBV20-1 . TGCAGTGCTGGCCTCAGGGACACTGAAGCTTTCTTT CSAGLRDTEAFF
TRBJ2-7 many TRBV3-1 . TGTGCCAGCAGCCAACCCTCCTACGAGCAGTACTTC CASSQPSYEQYF
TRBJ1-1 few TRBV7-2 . TGTGCCAGCAGCTTAAGCAGTCCACTGGGAACTGAAGCTTTCTTT CASSLSSPLGTEAFF